This T cell receptor (beta chain) was captured by sequencing in a study of blood T cell repertoires in COVID-19 (TCRdb year 2020). Regarding the research as a whole: The collaborator samples originated in the United States, Italy and Spain and spanned the acute and convalescent phases of COVID-19. The material from the prospective study consisted of cDNA or gDNA derived from T cells, B-cell-depleted T cells, or PBMCs. Subjects who had been exposed to COVID-19, were actively infected with it, or had recovered from it provided the deeply sampled blood TCRbeta repertoires that made up the dataset. The repertoires were released in a freely available public database meant as a resource for research on the immune response to SARS-CoV-2. The samples were drawn from the first 160 participants of the ongoing ImmuneRACE study and from 1,254 subjects provided by 6 global collaborators. Nearly every sample came with metadata listing a de-identified subject ID, COVID-19 status, age in years and sex. HLA class I and class II types, where available, came from metadata supplied by the sample provider rather than from assay-based typing.

The immunoSEQ Assay, a bias-controlled multiplex PCR, was used to amplify TCRbeta CDR3 regions from genomic DNA. As for the original processing: Within the assay, amplification of reference gene primers was used to estimate how many nucleated cells each sample contained. To quantify the absolute abundance of each unique TCRbeta CDR3 rearrangement, sequence reads were collapsed and filtered. For each sample, productive Simpson clonality was calculated as the square root of Simpson's diversity index across productive rearrangements. In TCRdb, the immuneACCESS table is reduced to in-frame sequences with V and J assigned. These tables do not hold every clone; where another copy was compared, an unresolved V gene accounts for under half, and the others remain unexplained. For V, J and clone size, that table is used; D and trimming come from the DNA. The sample profile shows about 94,000 clones; about 74% of them were found once. Clones ranked in the top ten supply just under 4% of the sample.

In the case of this clone: The target of this receptor is not known. Base-call qualities are not available, and no considerably larger clone is one nucleotide away.

The V end loses 8 bases and the J end loses 4 bases, and a stretch of 9 bases separates them. Looking up the germline V gene (reference sequence) yields CDR1 LNHNV and CDR2 YYDKDF. Measured from the cysteine to the phenylalanine, the CDR3 is 12 residues long. The retained sequence is limited to the CDR3, 36 bases, with the frame set at the first base. The paper's findings and limits, for the study overall: The quantity of clinical and demographic metadata differed by source and by participant and was supplied without curation.

One collaborating source in Seattle enrolled patients while the patients were actively infected and followed the patients over time throughout the course of disease. Whole blood was collected in K2EDTA tubes by collaborating institutions according to the institutions' own protocols. For TCRbeta analysis, collaborator samples were shipped as frozen whole blood, as isolated PBMCs, or as DNA extracted from either sample type. This TCR came from a man between 65 and 80 years old with COVID-19, enrolled during active disease. Sequencing used peripheral blood. The sequence links TRBV15 to TRBJ2-1, with TRBD2 perhaps the D gene, on 6 matching bases. The sequenced DNA: TGTGCCACCTCGGAGGGATACAATGAGCAGTTCTTC. It translates to CATSEGYNEQFF. With the portions outside the CDR3 filled from the reference TRBV15 and TRBJ2-1 genes, the complete variable region becomes DAMVIQNPRYQVTQFGKPVTLSCSQTLNHNVMYWYQQKSSQAPKLLFHYYDKDFNNEADTPDNFQSRRPNTSFCFLDIRSPGLGDTAMYLCATSEGYNEQFFGPGTRLTVL.